This T cell receptor (beta chain) stems from a study of T cell repertoires in cytomegalovirus infection (dated by TCRdb to between 2018 and 2020). About the investigation overall: Donor HLA type was relevant to the analysis, because carriage of CMV infection together with the matching HLA type was indicated by public TCR beta signatures. Here is what the overall study found, with its caveats: Cumulative frequency of public TCR beta family members discriminated carriers of CMV infection plus the relevant HLA type in this cohort and an independent approximately 400-donor cohort. In the ex vivo response, HLA-C-restricted CMV-specific TCR beta clonotypes were dominant, and in two of eight donors the single most frequent clonotype came from this HLA-C-restricted group.

Notes on this clonotype: What antigen it recognizes has not been identified. One base away there is no much larger clone; base qualities are not given.

TCRdb records Illumina HiSeq 1500 as the sequencer. TCRdb reran the public reads through fastp at Q25 and MiXCR, keeping productive beta chains. Rows matching on CDR3 protein sequence are summarized as one entry with the most common DNA and genes. This sample lists 600,000 to 800,000 distinct CDR3 sequences; approximately 24% were detected once. Around 8% of the sample rests with the top ten. Trimmed from V: 6 bases; trimmed from J: 0 bases; junction bases lacking a gene match: 7. Counted from cysteine to phenylalanine, this CDR3 has 15 amino acids. Only the CDR3 DNA stays, 45 bases, in frame from base 1. The germline V gene yields MNHEY for CDR1 and SVGEGT for CDR2.

The sequence is built from TRBV6-2 or TRBV6-3 and TRBJ2-7; TRBD1 agrees with 8 junctional bases. Material for sequencing was CD8+ T cells from PBMCs. The source of this sequence is a human donor in good health (CMV status not recorded). Some clones in this sample may be carry-over from other donors' samples. The CDR3 in this case is CASRRSTGASYEQYF. The base sequence is TGTGCCAGCAGGCGATCGACAGGGGCCTCCTACGAGCAGTACTTC.